This T cell receptor beta chain was observed in a study of cytomegalovirus exposure and HLA in healthy donors. V was pared by 5 bases and J by 2 bases, with 10 bases of the junction left unmatched. Germline loops: CDR1 SGHRS, CDR2 YFSETQ. The CDR3 consists of 16 residues. Notes on the study in general: The authors listed about 170 TCR beta chains as cytomegalovirus-associated.

Data came from immunoSEQ multiplex PCR; TCRdb stores just in-frame clones and leaves some out. The sample contains about 160,000 clones, approximately 84% of which appear only once. The table lists this clone with a few counts. Its antigen remains unidentified. This rearrangement joins TRBV5-1 to TRBJ2-7; TRBD2 matches 10 bases. The receptor's source is a man younger than 40 in good health and CMV-seropositive. The sample was PBMCs. CDR3 DNA sequence: TGCGCCAGCAGTCCTTTGACTAGCGGGTTAACCTACGAGCAGTACTTC. Residues: CASSPLTSGLTYEQYF.